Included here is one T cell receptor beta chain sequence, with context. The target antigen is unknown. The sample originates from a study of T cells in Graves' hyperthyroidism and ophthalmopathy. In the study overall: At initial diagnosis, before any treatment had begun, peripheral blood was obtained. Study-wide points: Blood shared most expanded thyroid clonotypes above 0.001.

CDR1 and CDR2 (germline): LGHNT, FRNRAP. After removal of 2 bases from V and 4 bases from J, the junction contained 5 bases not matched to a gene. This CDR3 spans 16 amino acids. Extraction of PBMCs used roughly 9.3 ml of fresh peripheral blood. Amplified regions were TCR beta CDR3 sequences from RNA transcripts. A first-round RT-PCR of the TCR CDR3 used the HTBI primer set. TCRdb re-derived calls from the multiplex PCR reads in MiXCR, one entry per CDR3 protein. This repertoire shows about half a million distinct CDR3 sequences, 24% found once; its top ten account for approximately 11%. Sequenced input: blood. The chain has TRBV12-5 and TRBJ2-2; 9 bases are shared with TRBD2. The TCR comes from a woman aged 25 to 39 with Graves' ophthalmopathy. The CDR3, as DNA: TGTGCTAGTGGTTTGTACGCGGGAGGGCCCACCGGGGAGCTGTTTTTT. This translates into CASGLYAGGPTGELFF.